The next 3 T cell receptor beta chains were all read from a single sample in a study of Graves' ophthalmopathy and Graves' hyperthyroidism. Beta-chain TCR CDR3 regions were amplified from RNA transcripts. HTBI primers served in a first-round RT-PCR, which a second-round multiplex PCR followed. TCRdb called the multiplex PCR reads again in MiXCR, with one record for every CDR3 protein. Among 740,000 or so distinct CDR3 sequences, around 40% were seen once, and the ten largest hold roughly 46%. Input material: peripheral blood. The receptor set was obtained from an adult man with Graves' ophthalmopathy.

This clonotype was found a few times. One end of the junction fails to match germline, which may point to a read error. The chain carries TRBV19 and TRBJ1-6, with a tentative D call TRBD1 (6 bases). The CDR3 runs 15 residues. Germline assignment: CDR1 LNHDA and CDR2 SQIVND (reference sequence). The CDR3, as DNA: TGTGCCAGTACCGAAGGGGGGATGAGGTATTCACCCCCCCACTTT. It is translated as CASTEGGMRYSPPHF.

Only a few counts were recorded for this clonotype. The chain is built from TRBV19 and TRBJ1-6, with 11 bases that match TRBD1. This CDR3 has 14 residues. Unmatched junction bases numbered 6, after V lost 7 bases and J lost 10 bases. Germline V gene data show CDR1 as LNHDA and CDR2 as SQIVND (reference sequence). Here the CDR3 reads CASNRRDRGSPLHF. CDR3 sequence (DNA): TGTGCCAGTAACCGCCGGGACAGGGGGTCACCCCTCCACTTT.

To note about this clonotype: A clone one base away is much larger, so this may be a read error. V gene TRBV7-2 combines with J gene TRBJ2-7; tentatively, D is TRBD2 (7 bases). The CDR3 contains 14 residues. CDR1 is SGHTA, CDR2 FQGNSA, per germline. CDR3 amino acids: CASSLESPGGERYF. CDR3 nucleotides: TGTGCCAGCAGCTTAGAGTCACCGGGGGGCGAGCGGTACTTC.